These 23 T cell receptor beta chains originate from one sample sequenced in a study of cytomegalovirus exposure and HLA in healthy donors. Sequencing was performed with immunoSEQ multiplex PCR; in TCRdb, only in-frame clones are kept and a portion is missing. The repertoire holds hundreds of thousands of clones, with about 86% as singletons. Sample: PBMCs. These receptors were taken from a woman under 40 in good health and CMV-seropositive.

The chain recombines TRBV7-9 with TRBJ1-2; D is uncertain. Trimming removed 5 bases at V and 7 bases at J, with 11 bases between. The CDR3 consists of 12 residues. Germline V gives CDR1 SEHNR, CDR2 FQNEAQ (reference sequence). CDR3 residues: CASSASRGGYTF. The DNA for the CDR3 is TGTGCCAGCAGCGCTTCCAGAGGTGGCTACACCTTC.

This clone was seen a single time. The chain uses TRBV15 and TRBJ2-7; D possibly corresponds to TRBD2 (6 bases). The V gene's germline CDR1 is LNHNV and CDR2 YYDKDF (reference sequence). The CDR3 spans 16 residues. V gave up 0 bases and J gave up 2 bases, with 14 bases separating them. DNA of the CDR3: TGTGCCACCAGCAGAGATCAGGGAGGTCTAGCCTACGAGCAGTACTTC. It specifies CATSRDQGGLAYEQYF.

J is TRBJ2-3 and V is TRBV5-1; 13 positions agree with TRBD2. Germline-derived CDR1 and CDR2 are SGHRS and YFSETQ. The trim removed 2 bases at V and 6 bases at J, leaving 3 bases unmatched. The CDR3 has 15 residues. The CDR3 DNA reads TGCGCCAGCAGCTTCCAACTAGCGGGAGGGGATACGCAGTATTTT. Translated: CASSFQLAGGDTQYF.

The table lists this clone with a count of one. For the CDR3, the DNA is TGCGCCAGCAGTGAAGTCGGGAGTACAGAGACCCAGTACTTC. The encoded protein is CASSEVGSTETQYF. This chain joins TRBV10-1 and TRBJ2-5, with D maybe TRBD2 (6 bases). CDR3 length equals 14 residues. V was trimmed by 3 bases and J by 4 bases, leaving 12 bases between them. Germline CDR1 is WNHNN and CDR2 is SYGVQD (reference sequence).

The chain combines TRBV5-1 with TRBJ1-1; D call uncertain. Germline V gene lookup returns CDR1 SGHRS and CDR2 YFSETQ. The CDR3 runs to 15 residues. The V gene lost 4 bases and the J gene lost 5 bases, with 18 bases spanning the gap. In nucleotides, the CDR3 is TGCGCCAGCAGCCTTTCAGAGGGTGGGCGAACTGAAGCTTTCTTT. Protein product: CASSLSEGGRTEAFF. Full variable domain (missing parts from reference TRBV5-1 and TRBJ1-1): KAGVTQTPRYLIKTRGQQVTLSCSPISGHRSVSWYQQTPGQGLQFLFEYFSETQRNKGNFPGRFSGRQFSNSRSEMNVSTLELGDSALYLCASSLSEGGRTEAFFGQGTRLTVV.

This chain uses TRBV11-3 with TRBJ2-7; 11 bases fit TRBD1. After removal of 5 bases from V and 2 bases from J, the junction contained 20 bases not matched to a gene. This CDR3 contains 20 residues. Germline V gene lookup returns CDR1 SGHNT and CDR2 YENEEA. The CDR3: CASSPGGWTGGASGAYEQYF. DNA of the CDR3: TGTGCCAGCAGCCCGGGGGGCTGGACAGGGGGCGCCTCGGGAGCCTACGAGCAGTACTTC.

The rearrangement uses TRBV5-6 and TRBJ2-2; perhaps TRBD1 as D (5 bases). The CDR3 is 15 residues long. Germline V gene data show CDR1 as SGHDT and CDR2 as YYEEEE. V was trimmed by 0 bases and J by 8 bases, leaving 14 bases between them. This chain's CDR3 is CASSLEFRASGELFF. Written as DNA, the CDR3 is TGTGCCAGCAGCTTGGAATTCAGGGCGAGTGGGGAGCTGTTTTTT.

The chain is built from TRBV2 and TRBJ2-3; 10 bases fit TRBD2. The CDR3 is 15 amino acids. From germline, CDR1 is SNHLY and CDR2 FYNNEI. The J segment lost 5 bases and the V segment lost 3 bases, leaving 5 bases of the junction unmatched. The CDR3, as DNA: TGTGCCAGCAGTGACAGACTAGCGGGCCGAGATACGCAGTATTTT. Its protein is CASSDRLAGRDTQYF.

The V call is TRBV29-1, the J call TRBJ1-2, with 8 nucleotides matching TRBD1. V lost 5 bases to trimming and J lost 3 bases; unmatched junction nucleotides: 5. This CDR3 region has 13 residues. CDR1 and CDR2 from the germline V gene are SQVTM and ANQGSEA. CDR3 residues: CSVSTGEHYGYTF. The CDR3 nucleotides are TGCAGCGTTTCGACAGGGGAGCACTATGGCTACACCTTC.

This chain connects TRBV5-6 to TRBJ1-5; the D is unclear. V was cut by 1 base and J by 0 bases, with 5 bases left in between. The CDR3 extends over 14 amino acids. Germline assignment: CDR1 SGHDT and CDR2 YYEEEE. CDR3 in DNA: TGTGCCAGCAGCTTGTCCTATAGCAATCAGCCCCAGCATTTT. It is translated as CASSLSYSNQPQHF.

The V and J genes are TRBV5-6 and TRBJ1-5; 7 bases match TRBD1. After removal of 1 base from V and 5 bases from J, the junction contained 3 bases not matched to a gene. CDR1 SGHDT and CDR2 YYEEEE come from the germline V gene. There are 14 residues in the CDR3. CDR3 protein: CASSLTGEDQPQHF. The CDR3 DNA sequence: TGTGCCAGCAGCTTGACAGGGGAAGATCAGCCCCAGCATTTT.

The chain recombines TRBV15 with TRBJ2-5; D perhaps matches TRBD2 (5 bases). This CDR3 contains 13 residues. V lost 0 bases to trimming and J lost 11 bases, with 13 bases between them. Germline assignment: CDR1 LNHNV and CDR2 YYDKDF (reference sequence). The chain's CDR3 is CATSREVGLEQYF. In DNA form, the CDR3 reads TGTGCCACCAGCAGAGAAGTTGGACTGGAGCAGTACTTC.

The rearrangement links TRBV27 to TRBJ2-1; D remains unclear. The length of the CDR3 is 14 residues. The germline V and J ends were trimmed by 5 bases and 6 bases, with 14 bases remaining between them. The germline CDR1 and CDR2 sequences are MNHEY and SMNVEV (reference sequence). The CDR3, as DNA: TGTGCCAGCAGTCCCAGCGCATACCCCAATGAGCAGTTCTTC. The encoded protein is CASSPSAYPNEQFF.

This chain connects TRBV6-1 to TRBJ2-5; the D gene is possibly TRBD1 (5 bases). The V end was cut by 1 base, the J end by 5 bases, with 11 bases between. The CDR3 runs to 14 residues. Germline CDR1 MNHNS, CDR2 SASEGT. The CDR3 DNA reads as TGTGCCAGCAGTGAAGATAAGGGGCGGGAGACCCAGTACTTC. Translating gives CASSEDKGRETQYF.

The V call is TRBV29-1, the J call TRBJ1-2; 8 bases map to TRBD1. The germline gives CDR1 SQVTM, CDR2 ANQGSEA. The trim removed 6 bases at V and 7 bases at J, leaving 13 bases unmatched. This CDR3 contains 14 residues. The CDR3, as DNA: TGCAGCGTCGACGAAAGGACAGGGACGGGTGGCTACACCTTC. It yields the protein CSVDERTGTGGYTF.

This clone has a single count. V and J are TRBV5-1 and TRBJ1-2, with 9 bases identical to TRBD1. V lost 0 bases and J lost 9; bases outside the gene matches: 6. Germline CDR1 reads SGHRS; CDR2 reads YFSETQ. The CDR3 spans 14 residues. CDR3 protein: CASSLEGTGSSYTF. CDR3 in DNA: TGCGCCAGCAGCTTGGAAGGGACAGGGAGTAGCTACACCTTC. The variable domain in full, completed from reference TRBV5-1 and TRBJ1-2, reads KAGVTQTPRYLIKTRGQQVTLSCSPISGHRSVSWYQQTPGQGLQFLFEYFSETQRNKGNFPGRFSGRQFSNSRSEMNVSTLELGDSALYLCASSLEGTGSSYTFGSGTRLTVV.

The V gene is TRBV28, the J gene TRBJ2-1; tentatively, D is TRBD2 (7 bases). Per the germline V gene, CDR1 is MDHEN and CDR2 is SYDVKM. The CDR3 has 15 amino acids. V shed 4 bases and J shed 8 bases, with 18 bases lying between them. CDR3 DNA sequence: TGTGCCAGCAGTTCCCCGGCGGGGGCGCGGGATGAGCAGTTCTTC. It yields the protein CASSSPAGARDEQFF. The full variable domain, completed using reference TRBV28 and TRBJ2-1, is DVKVTQSSRYLVKRTGEKVFLECVQDMDHENMFWYRQDPGLGLRLIYFSYDVKMKEKGDIPEGYSVSREKKERFSLILESASTNQTSMYLCASSSPAGARDEQFFGPGTRLTVL.

The rearrangement uses TRBV27 and TRBJ1-1; D is unclear. Between the trimmed V and J ends, which lost 3 bases and 3 bases, there was a span of 8 bases. Germline V gene sequence: CDR1 MNHEY, CDR2 SMNVEV (reference sequence). The CDR3 covers 13 residues. CDR3: CASSFLSDTEAFF. DNA for the CDR3: TGTGCCAGCAGTTTCTTAAGCGACACTGAAGCTTTCTTT.

This chain uses TRBV11-3 with TRBJ1-1; D gene ambiguous. The CDR3 is made up of 11 amino acids. Germline values: CDR1 SGHNT, CDR2 YENEEA. Deletions cut 2 bases from V and 8 bases from J, with 6 bases between. The CDR3 protein is CASSLLQEAFF. The CDR3 DNA follows: TGTGCCAGCAGCTTACTTCAGGAAGCTTTCTTT.

V usage is TRBV7-9 and J usage is TRBJ2-7; 12 nucleotides match TRBD2. From germline, CDR1 is SEHNR and CDR2 FQNEAQ (reference sequence). CDR3 length: 16 amino acids. The trim removed 4 bases at V and 1 base at J, leaving 5 bases unmatched. The CDR3 bases are TGTGCCAGCAGCTGGTCCGGACTAGCGGGATCCTACGAGCAGTACTTC. The encoded protein is CASSWSGLAGSYEQYF.

This rearrangement joins TRBV7-9 to TRBJ2-1, with 8 positions matching TRBD2. V shed 5 bases and J 5 bases; nucleotides not matched to a gene: 17. The CDR3 length is 18 residues. CDR1 and CDR2 from the germline V gene are SEHNR and FQNEAQ (reference sequence). The DNA of the CDR3 is TGTGCCAGCAGCCCAAGCACCACTAGCGGTTGGGGGAACAATGAGCAGTTCTTC. Translation gives CASSPSTTSGWGNNEQFF.

The count of this clone is one. The chain is built from TRBV18 and TRBJ1-3; no firm D call. Germline V gene sequence: CDR1 KGHSH, CDR2 LQKENI. The V gene lost 2 bases and the J gene lost 3 bases, with 14 bases spanning the gap. CDR3 size: 16 residues. The CDR3 DNA sequence: TGTGCCAGCTCACCATATTTCGACATCGTTGGAAACACCATATATTTT. The encoded protein is CASSPYFDIVGNTIYF.

This clone was counted between two and nine times. The chain combines TRBV30 with TRBJ1-2; no firm D call. V gave up 7 bases and J gave up 4 bases, with 13 bases separating them. Per the germline V gene, CDR1 is GTSNPN and CDR2 is SVGIG (reference sequence). The CDR3 sequence is 12 residues long. The chain's CDR3 is CAYSKRAYGYTF. The CDR3 coding sequence is TGTGCCTACTCCAAGAGGGCCTATGGCTACACCTTC.